One sample yielded the 30 T cell receptor beta chains listed below, sequenced in a study of cytomegalovirus exposure and HLA in healthy donors. The PCR used 60 Vbeta and 13 Jbeta primers. The table came from immunoSEQ multiplex PCR; TCRdb's copy has only in-frame clones and leaves some out. Of fewer than 350,000 clones listed, around nine tenths are singletons. Sequencing used PBMCs. The receptors were sampled from a woman aged 18 to 35 in good health and CMV-seronegative.

V and J are TRBV28 and TRBJ1-2; TRBD1 agrees at 9 bases. The CDR3 runs to 18 residues. CDR1 is MDHEN and CDR2 is SYDVKM in the germline V gene. The V and J ends lost 4 bases and 5 bases, in that order; junction bases with no gene match: 17. The CDR3 here is CASSSPFSTGQGIYGYTF. CDR3 nucleotides: TGTGCCAGCAGTTCCCCTTTCTCCACGGGACAGGGAATTTATGGCTACACCTTC.

The CDR3 DNA reads as TGTGCCAGCAGCGCCTCAGGACTAGCGGGGGGTGCCTACAATGAGCAGTTCTTC. Translated: CASSASGLAGGAYNEQFF. The chain recombines TRBV9 with TRBJ2-1, with 14 bases matching TRBD2. Germline lookup yields CDR1 SGDLS and CDR2 YYNGEE. The V segment lost 3 bases and the J segment 2 bases; nucleotides outside the gene matches: 7. The CDR3 has 18 amino acids.

V and J are TRBV10-3 and TRBJ2-6; D is possibly TRBD1 (6 bases). Germline assignment: CDR1 ENHRY and CDR2 SYGVKD. The length of the CDR3 is 15 residues. V was pared by 7 bases and J by 5 bases, with 15 bases between. The CDR3 loop is CAITPDSTRANVLTF. The CDR3 DNA follows: TGTGCCATCACCCCGGACAGTACACGGGCCAACGTCCTGACTTTC.

CDR3 region: CASSTPYAGGTYNSPLHF. The CDR3 region has the DNA TGTGCCAGTAGTACCCCCTATGCAGGGGGGACGTATAATTCACCCCTCCACTTT. The genes are TRBV19 and TRBJ1-6, with 7 bases lining up with TRBD1. CDR1 is LNHDA and CDR2 is SQIVND in the germline V gene (reference sequence). V gave up 4 bases and J gave up 4 bases; unmatched junction bases: 13. The CDR3 totals 18 residues.

J is TRBJ2-7 and V is TRBV29-1; 8 bases are a match to TRBD1. Germline trimming cut 7 bases from V and 2 bases from J; bases unmatched to any gene: 7. This CDR3 has 13 residues. The germline V gene has CDR1 SQVTM and CDR2 ANQGSEA. The CDR3 loop reads CSARRDRTYEQYF. Written as DNA, the CDR3 is TGCAGCGCTCGTCGGGACAGGACCTACGAGCAGTACTTC.

CDR3 sequence (DNA): TGTGCCAGCAGCGTATCCCAGGGGAGTACCTACGAGCAGTACTTC. Its translation: CASSVSQGSTYEQYF. The genes are TRBV9 and TRBJ2-7; D may be TRBD1 (6 bases). V was cut by 1 base and J by 2 bases, with 13 bases left in between. In germline, CDR1 is SGDLS, CDR2 YYNGEE. The CDR3 has 15 amino acids.

V usage is TRBV11-2 and J usage is TRBJ2-7, with 7 bases aligning to TRBD1. The CDR3 runs 14 residues. Losses at the gene ends were 4 bases for V and 3 bases for J; bases not matched to a gene: 6. The germline CDR1 and CDR2 sequences are SGHAT and FQNNGV. CDR3 DNA sequence: TGTGCCAGCAGCTCCAGGGGGTATAACTACGAGCAGTACTTC. It encodes CASSSRGYNYEQYF.

The genes are TRBV6-4 and TRBJ1-1, with D maybe TRBD1 (5 bases). Between the trimmed V and J ends, which lost 3 bases and 5 bases, there was a span of 10 bases. The CDR3 has 13 residues. Per the germline V gene, CDR1 is MRHNA and CDR2 is SNTAGT. Here the CDR3 DNA reads TGTGCCAGCAGTGAGGGGGGAAATACTGAAGCTTTCTTT. Amino acids: CASSEGGNTEAFF.

This chain joins TRBV6-1 and TRBJ2-3; 13 bases map to TRBD2. Germline CDR1 reads MNHNS; CDR2 reads SASEGT. The CDR3 has 15 residues. The J segment lost 1 base and the V segment lost 7 bases, leaving 2 bases of the junction unmatched. The CDR3 nucleotides are TGTGCCAGCACCGGACTAGCGGGGGGCACAGATACGCAGTATTTT. The encoded protein is CASTGLAGGTDTQYF.

V gene TRBV6-5 combines with J gene TRBJ2-3, with 8 bases identical to TRBD2. CDR3 size: 15 residues. V gave up 6 bases and J gave up 3 bases; unmatched junction bases: 8. CDR1 is MNHEY, CDR2 SVGAGI, per germline. The CDR3: CASSRGGWETDTQYF. Written as DNA, the CDR3 is TGTGCCAGCAGCCGCGGGGGGTGGGAGACAGATACGCAGTATTTT.

J is TRBJ2-3 and V is TRBV18, with D tentatively TRBD2 (5 bases). CDR3 length: 13 residues. Trimming shortened V by 3 bases and J by 3 bases, and 7 bases separated the two germline ends. The germline CDR1 and CDR2 sequences are KGHSH and LQKENI. The CDR3 spells CASSPRATDTQYF. CDR3 nucleotides: TGTGCCAGCTCACCGCGGGCAACAGATACGCAGTATTTT. Together with reference TRBV18 and TRBJ2-3, the CDR3 gives the full variable domain: NAGVMQNPRHLVRRRGQEARLRCSPMKGHSHVYWYRQLPEEGLKFMVYLQKENIIDESGMPKERFSAEFPKEGPSILRIQQVVRGDSAAYFCASSPRATDTQYFGPGTRLTVL.

Of note for this clone: Additional DNA sequences in this sample encode the identical CDR3. The rearrangement uses TRBV15 and TRBJ1-5, with D tentatively TRBD1 (5 bases). This CDR3 comprises 15 residues. Germline V lookup: CDR1 LNHNV, CDR2 YYDKDF (reference sequence). V lost 1 base, J lost 2 bases, and 9 bases lay in between. CDR3 region: CATSRASGGNQPQHF. CDR3 sequence (DNA): TGTGCCACCAGCAGAGCCTCGGGGGGCAATCAGCCCCAGCATTTT.

The J gene is TRBJ1-6, the V gene TRBV5-1; 9 nucleotides match TRBD1. This CDR3 has 14 amino acids. After removal of 2 bases from V and 7 bases from J, the junction contained 1 base not matched to a gene. CDR1 is SGHRS, CDR2 YFSETQ, per germline. DNA of the CDR3: TGCGCCAGCAGCTTTGGGACAGGGAATTCACCCCTCCACTTT. This gives the protein CASSFGTGNSPLHF.

The chain links TRBV27 to TRBJ2-3; 7 bases match TRBD1. The ends lost 2 bases at V and 6 bases at J; junction bases unmatched: 8. The CDR3 sequence is 15 residues long. Germline V gene lookup returns CDR1 MNHEY and CDR2 SMNVEV (reference sequence). CDR3 nucleotides: TGTGCCAGCAGTTTAGAGGGGGCCCACAGGGATACGCAGTATTTT. It is translated as CASSLEGAHRDTQYF.

V gene TRBV5-1 combines with J gene TRBJ2-1, with TRBD2 matching over 16 bases. Germline CDR1 and CDR2: SGHRS and YFSETQ. This CDR3 is 18 amino acids long. Unmatched junction bases numbered 10, after V lost 4 bases and J lost 6 bases. As DNA, the CDR3 is TGCGCCAGCAGCCCGGGGACTAGCGGGGGGGTCAGGGGCAATGAGCAGTTCTTC. It translates to CASSPGTSGGVRGNEQFF.

The rearrangement joins TRBV7-7 to TRBJ2-5; weak D call: TRBD2 (7 bases). V shed 5 bases and J shed 0 bases, with 22 bases lying between them. CDR1 and CDR2 (germline): SSHAT, FNYEAQ (reference sequence). The CDR3 contains 18 residues. DNA of the CDR3: TGTGCCAGCAGCCGCGGGGGTCGGGGGCCCTCCAACCAAGAGACCCAGTACTTC. Residues: CASSRGGRGPSNQETQYF.

The chain combines TRBV5-4 with TRBJ1-4; weak D call: TRBD1 (5 bases). V shed 4 bases and J shed 0 bases, with 16 bases lying between them. Germline V lookup: CDR1 SGHNT, CDR2 YYREEE (reference sequence). CDR3 length equals 17 residues. The CDR3 loop reads CASSPHPDSATNEKLFF. In nucleotides, the CDR3 is TGTGCCAGCAGCCCGCACCCCGACAGCGCAACTAATGAAAAACTGTTTTTT.

V usage is TRBV15 and J usage is TRBJ2-5, with a tentative D call TRBD2 (5 bases). Looked up from germline, CDR1 is LNHNV and CDR2 is YYDKDF (reference sequence). This CDR3 contains 16 residues. V gave up 4 bases and J gave up 2 bases, with 17 bases separating them. The DNA for the CDR3 is TGTGCCACCAGCAAGGAGGCCTGGGCCAATCAAGAGACCCAGTACTTC. This encodes CATSKEAWANQETQYF.

The rearrangement uses TRBV19 and TRBJ2-1; D is perhaps TRBD2 (6 bases). The germline gives CDR1 LNHDA, CDR2 SQIVND (reference sequence). The V gene lost 8 bases and the J gene lost 0 bases, with 17 bases spanning the gap. There are 16 residues in the CDR3. The CDR3 loop reads CASGPSDGSSYNEQFF. CDR3 nucleotides: TGTGCCAGTGGTCCCTCGGACGGGAGCTCCTACAATGAGCAGTTCTTC.

The J gene is TRBJ2-5, the V gene TRBV27, with D perhaps matching TRBD1 (6 bases). V was shortened by 3 bases and J by 5 bases, with 13 bases between the two germline ends. This CDR3 contains 14 residues. Germline CDR1 and CDR2: MNHEY and SMNVEV (reference sequence). CDR3 sequence: CASSFSGEGETQYF. CDR3 DNA sequence: TGTGCCAGCAGTTTTTCAGGGGAAGGGGAGACCCAGTACTTC.

CDR3 nucleotide sequence: TGCAGCGTTCAAGGGGGAGAGAATGAGCAGTTCTTC. Translation: CSVQGGENEQFF. The V and J genes are TRBV29-1 and TRBJ2-1, with D possibly matching TRBD1 (6 bases). Germline V lookup: CDR1 SQVTM, CDR2 ANQGSEA. The CDR3 is 12 amino acids. The V end was cut by 5 bases, the J end by 7 bases, with 12 bases between.

J is TRBJ1-2 and V is TRBV5-6; weak D call: TRBD1 (5 bases). The germline gives CDR1 SGHDT, CDR2 YYEEEE. V lost 0 bases and J 6 bases, leaving 18 bases between the germline ends. The CDR3 covers 16 residues. The CDR3 DNA sequence: TGTGCCAGCAGCTTGGCATTATTCGGGGGAAAGGATGGCTACACCTTC. Its protein product is CASSLALFGGKDGYTF.

CDR3: CASSLYRGPSNQPQHF. In DNA, the CDR3 is TGTGCCAGCAGCCTTTACAGGGGGCCGAGCAATCAGCCCCAGCATTTT. V gene TRBV6-6 combines with J gene TRBJ1-5, with 9 bases matching TRBD1. The germline V gene encodes CDR1 MNHNY and CDR2 SVGAGI (reference sequence). The CDR3 spans 16 residues. V was pared by 6 bases and J by 1 base, with 7 bases of the junction left unmatched.

The V and J genes are TRBV7-2 and TRBJ2-5; 9 bases line up with TRBD1. Trimming cost V 5 bases and J 9 bases; bases outside gene matches: 10. Germline values: CDR1 SGHTA, CDR2 FQGNSA. This CDR3 comprises 14 residues. CDR3 protein: CASSPGQGPSAQYF. CDR3 sequence (DNA): TGTGCCAGCAGCCCGGGACAGGGACCCTCGGCCCAGTACTTC.

The chain employs TRBV19 and TRBJ1-2; tentative D call: TRBD1 (6 bases). Germline V gene sequence: CDR1 LNHDA, CDR2 SQIVND (reference sequence). The CDR3 runs 13 residues. V lost 3 bases and J 4 bases, leaving 9 bases between the germline ends. CDR3 in DNA: TGTGCCAGTAGTATCGGACAGCTCTATGGCTACACCTTC. The encoded protein is CASSIGQLYGYTF.

CDR3 sequence: CASGLVQAYQETQYF. CDR3 in DNA: TGTGCTAGTGGTTTGGTACAGGCCTACCAAGAGACCCAGTACTTC. The chain links TRBV12-5 to TRBJ2-5; D perhaps matches TRBD1 (5 bases). Trimming took off 0 bases at V and 0 bases at J, with 8 bases between the two ends. The CDR3 has 15 residues. Per germline, CDR1 LGHNT and CDR2 FRNRAP.

This clone was seen just once. At one end, the junction sequence differs from germline, possibly due to a read error. CDR3 bases: TGTTCCAGCAGCCCCCGGGGGGCGGTAGGCTACACCTTC. This encodes CSSSPRGAVGYTF. V usage is TRBV7-9 and J usage is TRBJ1-2, with TRBD1 as a possible D gene (6 bases). Per germline, CDR1 SEHNR and CDR2 FQNEAQ (reference sequence). CDR3 length equals 13 residues.

The rearrangement links TRBV6-5 to TRBJ1-3; D remains unclear. Germline V gene data show CDR1 as MNHEY and CDR2 as SVGAGI. CDR3 length: 15 amino acids. V was cut by 6 bases and J by 2 bases, with 14 bases left in between. The CDR3 is CASREEGSTGNTIYF. CDR3 DNA sequence: TGTGCCAGCAGAGAGGAGGGATCAACTGGAAACACCATATATTTT.

The chain links TRBV7-9 to TRBJ1-4, with D perhaps matching TRBD1 (5 bases). Germline-derived CDR1 and CDR2 are SEHNR and FQNEAQ (reference sequence). This CDR3 region has 14 residues. Trimming pared 5 bases from V and 5 bases from J, leaving 12 bases between. The CDR3 spells CASSPAGLNEKLFF. Written as DNA, the CDR3 is TGTGCCAGCAGCCCAGCAGGGCTCAATGAAAAACTGTTTTTT.

The V gene is TRBV4-1, the J gene TRBJ2-5, with 10 positions matching TRBD1. The CDR3 is 17 residues long. The germline V gene has CDR1 MGHRA and CDR2 YSYEKL. V was pared by 3 bases and J by 1 base, with 8 bases of the junction left unmatched. The CDR3, as DNA: TGCGCCAGCAGCCATCCAACCGGGACAGGGGCCCAAGAGACCCAGTACTTC. Protein sequence: CASSHPTGTGAQETQYF.